This T cell receptor beta chain was sequenced for a study of naive CD8 T cells in extremely preterm neonates. Findings and limits, study-wide: Compared with older groups, preterm CDR3s were shorter, with fewer N additions and less trimming.

From germline, CDR1 is PRHDT and CDR2 FYEKMQ (reference sequence). The CDR3 length is 12 residues. V lost 6 bases and J 3 bases, leaving 8 bases between the germline ends. On this clone: As yet, its antigen is unknown.

Some clones are missing from TCRdb's copy, which holds only in-frame ones; the method was immunoSEQ multiplex PCR. Among about 4,200 clones listed, 95% to 98% were seen once. This chain links TRBV13 with TRBJ2-5, with D perhaps TRBD1 (6 bases). The clonotype comes from a human donor in good health. What was sequenced was naive CD8+ T cells from blood. DNA of the CDR3: TGTGCCAGCAGTCCAGGGGAAGAGACCCAGTACTTC. It codes for CASSPGEETQYF.